A single T cell receptor (beta chain) is shown here with its context. Its antigen specificity is not known. Nothing much larger sits one base from this clone, and base qualities are not available. Receptor libraries were prepared by PCR. The sequencer was an Illumina HiSeq 2500. Molecular barcoding was employed in the preparation of TCR libraries, with unique molecular identifiers being used to normalize TCRbeta repertoire quantification. TCRdb reran the public reads through fastp at Q25 and MiXCR, keeping productive beta chains. For every CDR3 protein sequence, its rows merge into one entry that carries the most common genes and DNA. For this sample the table gives hundreds of thousands of distinct CDR3 sequences, of which more than 20% were detected only once. Together, the top ten hold roughly 14% of the sample. Relative to germline, V is 0 bases shorter and J is 6 bases shorter, with 20 bases between their ends. Including the terminal cysteine and phenylalanine, the CDR3 comprises 16 residues. The read is trimmed to its CDR3 DNA, 48 bases read in frame from base 1. CDR1 and CDR2, per the germline V gene (reference sequence), are DFQATT and SNEGSKA.

Explained via the paper, the treatment or condition label denotes: allogeneic hematopoietic cell transplantation with graft depleted of TCRalphabeta T cells and CD19 B cells. Transplant recipients were children who received TCRalphabeta/CD19-depleted allogeneic hematopoietic cell grafts. The data derive from a study of T-cell reconstitution after alpha-beta-depleted transplantation in children (dated by TCRdb to the mid-2010s). Context from the whole study: T-cell immune reconstitution after TCRalphabeta/CD19-depleted allogeneic hematopoietic cell transplantation in children was quantitatively tracked in the study by means of TCR repertoire profiling.

The paper as a whole reports these results and caveats: In some patients, the high TCRbeta diversity seen at day 60 was put down to recipient T cells and intrathymic progenitors that had survived conditioning. The apparently early recovery of alphabetaT-cell counts about two months after transplant reportedly depended on only several hundred rapidly expanded clones that came from non-depleted graft cells. The frequencies of hyperexpanded clones fell over the following months, and after one year, T-cell counts and TCRbeta diversity were mostly attributed to newly produced T cells.

This sequence was found in a boy younger than two who had a stem cell transplant for acute myeloid leukemia, so the T cells may come from the graft donor. The sequencing here drew on PBMCs, mostly from graft donor cells, taken 360 days after TCRalphabeta/CD19-depleted stem cell transplant. Here the chain combines TRBV20-1 and TRBJ1-2, and possibly TRBD1, on 6 matching bases. The nucleotides read TGCAGTGCTAGAGATATCGGCGGGGCAGGGGTTAATGGCTACACCTTC. Translated, it reads CSARDIGGAGVNGYTF.